This T cell receptor beta chain comes out of a study of control samples from healthy donors and cancer patients. A single count supports this clone. Only in-frame clones appear in the TCRdb table, and some are missing; sequencing was by immunoSEQ multiplex PCR. Here the sample spans some 140,000 clones, around 90% being singletons. The length of the CDR3 is 13 residues. Germline-derived CDR1 and CDR2 are ENHRY and SYGVKD. V was cut by 3 bases and J by 7 bases, with 10 bases left in between. Sequences were obtained from blood. This TCR derives from a man aged 25 to 40 in good health. V is TRBV10-3 and J is TRBJ1-5, with D tentatively TRBD1 (5 bases). The CDR3 here is CAISDGARQPQHF. The DNA for the CDR3 is TGTGCCATCAGTGATGGGGCCCGGCAGCCCCAGCATTTT.